This TCR beta chain was retrieved from a study of beta chain features in type 1 diabetes. Of the isolated RNA, all was reverse transcribed, and so the sequenced material was expressed TCRB transcripts. The table came from immunoSEQ multiplex PCR; TCRdb's copy has only in-frame clones and leaves some out. Among some 200,000 clones listed, roughly 11% were seen once. V gave up 1 base and J gave up 7 bases; unmatched junction bases: 6. Germline assignment: CDR1 MNHNS and CDR2 SASEGT. The CDR3 is 15 amino acids. The sequence was obtained from a man younger than 35 in good health. The chain combines TRBV6-1 with TRBJ2-3; 9 bases match TRBD1. Input material: central memory CD4+ T cells from blood. The CDR3 nucleotides are TGTGCCAGCAGTGAAGTTCCGGGACAGGGCAATACGCAGTATTTT. Its protein is CASSEVPGQGNTQYF.